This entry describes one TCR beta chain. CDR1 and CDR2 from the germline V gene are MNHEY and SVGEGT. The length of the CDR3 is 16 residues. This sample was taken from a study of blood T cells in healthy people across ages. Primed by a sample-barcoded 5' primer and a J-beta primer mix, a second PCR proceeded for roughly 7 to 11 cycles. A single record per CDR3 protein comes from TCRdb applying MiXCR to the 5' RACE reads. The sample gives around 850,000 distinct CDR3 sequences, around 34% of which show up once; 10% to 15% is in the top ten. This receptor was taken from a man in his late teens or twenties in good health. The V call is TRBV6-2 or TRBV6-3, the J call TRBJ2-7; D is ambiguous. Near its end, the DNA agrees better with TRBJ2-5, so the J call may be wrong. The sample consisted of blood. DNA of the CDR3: TGTGCCAGCACCTACTCAAATACCGGGTCCTCCGGGACCCAGTACTTC. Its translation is CASTYSNTGSSGTQYF.